The rows below give T cell receptor beta chains drawn from one sample of a study of beta chain features in type 1 diabetes. Libraries were prepared by immunoSEQ multiplex PCR; TCRdb keeps only in-frame clonotypes and omits some of them. The sample has some 290,000 clones, 24% seen once. Sequenced input: naive CD4+ T cells from blood. All receptors come from a woman aged 25 to 39 with type 1 diabetes. Both conserved end residues are part of each CDR3. Fields, in order: D gene, J gene, V gene, clone size, CDR3 protein, CDR3 DNA. The D gene is left open where the match is weak. Clone sizes are given selectively: once, few, many, or a class where the clone is expanded.

- | TRBJ2-5 | TRBV10-3 | - | CAISEGSTGETQYF | TGTGCCATCAGTGAGGGGTCTACGGGAGAGACCCAGTACTTC
- | TRBJ1-2 | TRBV30 | few | CAWSVGGYGYTF | TGTGCCTGGAGTGTTGGAGGCTATGGCTACACCTTC
TRBD2 | TRBJ2-3 | TRBV12-5 | few | CASGLVRTSSSDTQYF | TGTGCTAGTGGTTTGGTAAGGACTAGCAGTTCAGATACGCAGTATTTT
- | TRBJ1-1 | TRBV28 | - | CASSVLNTEAFF | TGTGCCAGCAGTGTGCTAAACACTGAAGCTTTCTTT
TRBD2 | TRBJ2-7 | TRBV18 | - | CASSGWSGNYEQYF | TGTGCCAGCTCGGGTTGGAGCGGGAACTACGAGCAGTACTTC
- | TRBJ1-1 | TRBV5-1 | - | CASSIRQMNTEAFF | TGCGCCAGCAGCATCCGACAGATGAACACTGAAGCTTTCTTT
TRBD1 | TRBJ1-2 | TRBV5-1 | - | CASSSGQGQSYGYTF | TGCGCCAGCAGCTCGGGACAGGGTCAGAGCTATGGCTACACCTTC
TRBD1 | TRBJ2-1 | TRBV29-1 | few | CSAWDSYNEQFF | TGCAGCGCCTGGGACAGCTACAATGAGCAGTTCTTC
- | TRBJ1-2 | TRBV4-2 | - | CASSQDLTYEGYGYTF | TGTGCCAGCAGCCAAGATTTGACGTATGAGGGCTATGGCTACACCTTC
TRBD1 | TRBJ1-1 | TRBV29-1 | few | CSAGQVVNTEAFF | TGCAGCGCCGGACAGGTTGTGAACACTGAAGCTTTCTTT
- | TRBJ2-3 | TRBV29-1 | - | CSVARGEDTQYF | TGCAGCGTTGCCAGGGGCGAGGATACGCAGTATTTT
TRBD2 | TRBJ2-3 | TRBV11-2 | - | CASSLGLAGSTDTQYF | TGTGCCAGCAGCTTAGGTCTAGCGGGGTCCACAGATACGCAGTATTTT
- | TRBJ1-2 | TRBV13 | - | CASSLGPGSGYTF | TGTGCCAGCAGCTTAGGCCCCGGGAGCGGCTACACCTTC
- | TRBJ2-7 | TRBV29-1 | few | CRAGRIYEQYF | TGCAGGGCAGGCAGAATCTACGAGCAGTACTTC
TRBD2 | TRBJ2-7 | TRBV18 | few | CASSASGTYEQYF | TGTGCCAGCTCAGCTAGCGGGACCTACGAGCAGTACTTC
TRBD2 | TRBJ2-1 | TRBV4-1 | - | CASSQAGGITSGTPRKFF | TGCGCCAGCAGCCAAGCCGGGGGGATAACTAGCGGGACCCCCCGGAAGTTCTTC
- | TRBJ2-2 | TRBV10-1 | - | CASKSSGVGTGELFF | TGCGCCAGCAAGTCTTCAGGGGTAGGGACCGGGGAGCTGTTTTTT